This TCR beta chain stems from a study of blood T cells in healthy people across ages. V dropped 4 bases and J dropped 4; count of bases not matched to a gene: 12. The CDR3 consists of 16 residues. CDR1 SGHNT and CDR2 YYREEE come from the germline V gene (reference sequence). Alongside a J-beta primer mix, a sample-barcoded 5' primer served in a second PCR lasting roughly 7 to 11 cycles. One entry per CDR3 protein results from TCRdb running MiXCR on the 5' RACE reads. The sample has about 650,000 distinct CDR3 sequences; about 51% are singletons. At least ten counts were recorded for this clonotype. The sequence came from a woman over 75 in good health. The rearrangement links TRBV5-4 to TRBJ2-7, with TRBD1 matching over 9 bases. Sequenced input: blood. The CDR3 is CASSNRDRVISYEQYF. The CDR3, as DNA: TGTGCCAGCAGCAACCGGGACAGGGTAATTTCTTACGAGCAGTACTTC.